A single T cell receptor (beta chain) is shown here with its context. The clone's antigen remains unknown. There are no base qualities to consult, and no much larger clone falls within one base. The sample is drawn from a study of T cell changes during pregnancy in multiple sclerosis (dated by TCRdb to between 2018 and 2020). Study-wide context: The study examined how the T cell repertoire changed over the course of pregnancy in women with multiple sclerosis.

The method behind the library was the immunoSEQ multiplex PCR assay. The table comes from immuneACCESS by way of TCRdb, which keeps in-frame sequences with V and J called. Part of the clones is missing from these tables; in studies checked, under half for an unresolved V gene and the rest for unknown reasons. The sample data list about 100,000 clones, and roughly 92% of these were observed just once. The ten largest clones add up to approximately 3.5% of the sample. The CDR3 runs 14 amino acids, cysteine and phenylalanine included. The only DNA kept is the CDR3, 42 bases in frame from the first base. Trimming at the junction amounts to 4 bases on V and 3 bases on J, and the germline ends lie 11 bases apart. For CDR1 and CDR2, the germline V gene lists SGHRS and YFSETQ.

The material was peripheral blood, obtained after pregnancy. The chain links TRBV5-1 with TRBJ1-5; possibly the D gene is TRBD1, per 5 matching bases. The receptor was derived from a female donor with multiple sclerosis, enrolled in a pregnancy study. The nucleotides are TGCGCCAGCAGCCGCGGGGACCCCAATCAGCCCCAGCATTTT. Translated, this is CASSRGDPNQPQHF.